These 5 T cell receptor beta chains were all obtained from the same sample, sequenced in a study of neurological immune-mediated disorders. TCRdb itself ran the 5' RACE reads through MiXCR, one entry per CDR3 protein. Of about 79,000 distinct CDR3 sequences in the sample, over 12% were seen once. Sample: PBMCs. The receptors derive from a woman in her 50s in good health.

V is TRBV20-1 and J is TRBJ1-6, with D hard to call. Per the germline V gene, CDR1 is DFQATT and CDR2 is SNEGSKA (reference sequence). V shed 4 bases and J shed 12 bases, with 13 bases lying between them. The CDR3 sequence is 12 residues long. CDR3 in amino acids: CSANPGNRPLHF. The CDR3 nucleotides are TGCAGTGCTAACCCGGGTAATAGACCCCTCCACTTT.

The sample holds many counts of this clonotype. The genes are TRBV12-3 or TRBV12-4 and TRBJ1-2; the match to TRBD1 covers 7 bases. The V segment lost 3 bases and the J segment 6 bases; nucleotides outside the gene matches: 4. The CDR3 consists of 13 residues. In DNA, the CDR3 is TGTGCCAGCAGTTTGACAGGGCACAATGGCTACACCTTC. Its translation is CASSLTGHNGYTF.

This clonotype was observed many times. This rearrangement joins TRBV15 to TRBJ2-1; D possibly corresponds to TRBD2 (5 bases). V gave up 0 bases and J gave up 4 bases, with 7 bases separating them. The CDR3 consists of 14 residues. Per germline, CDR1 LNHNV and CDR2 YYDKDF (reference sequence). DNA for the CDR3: TGTGCCACCAGCAGAGAACTAGAATACAATGAGCAGTTCTTC. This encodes CATSRELEYNEQFF.

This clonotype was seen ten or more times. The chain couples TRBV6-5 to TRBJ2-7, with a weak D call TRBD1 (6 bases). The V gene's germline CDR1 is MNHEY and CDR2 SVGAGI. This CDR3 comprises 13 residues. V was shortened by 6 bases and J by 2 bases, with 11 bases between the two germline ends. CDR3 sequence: CASSLRGPYEQYF. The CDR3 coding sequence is TGTGCCAGCAGCCTCAGGGGCCCCTACGAGCAGTACTTC.

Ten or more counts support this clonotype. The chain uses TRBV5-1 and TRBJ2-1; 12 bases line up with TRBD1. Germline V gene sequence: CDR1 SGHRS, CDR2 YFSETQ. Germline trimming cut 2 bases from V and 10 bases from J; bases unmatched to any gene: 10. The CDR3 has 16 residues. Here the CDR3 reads CASSFEGTGGTREQFF. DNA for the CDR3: TGCGCCAGCAGCTTCGAGGGGACAGGGGGCACGAGGGAGCAGTTCTTC.